The 24 T cell receptor beta chains given below trace back to one sample, sequenced in a study of cytomegalovirus exposure and HLA in healthy donors. 13 Jbeta primers and 60 Vbeta primers were used for the PCR. Data came from immunoSEQ multiplex PCR; TCRdb stores just in-frame clones and leaves some out. The sample has 150,000 to 200,000 clones, roughly 84% seen once. The material sequenced was PBMCs. Receptors were obtained from a boy under 18 in good health and CMV-seronegative.

This clone is a singleton in its sample. This sample includes further DNA sequences coding for the same CDR3. This rearrangement joins TRBV9 to TRBJ1-3, with a weak D call TRBD1 (5 bases). The CDR3 spans 13 residues. The germline CDR1 and CDR2 sequences are SGDLS and YYNGEE. The V end lost 0 bases, the J end lost 4 bases, and 5 bases lay between the germline ends. CDR3 protein: CASSVGQGNTIYF. The CDR3 DNA reads TGTGCCAGCAGCGTAGGACAGGGAAACACCATATATTTT. The full variable domain, rest sourced from reference TRBV9 and TRBJ1-3, is DSGVTQTPKHLITATGQRVTLRCSPRSGDLSVYWYQQSLDQGLQFLIQYYNGEERAKGNILERFSAQQFPDLHSELNLSSLELGDSALYFCASSVGQGNTIYFGEGSWLTVV.

The chain has TRBV28 and TRBJ1-2; D ambiguous. The CDR3 runs to 15 residues. CDR1 is MDHEN and CDR2 is SYDVKM in the germline V gene. Between the trimmed V and J ends, which lost 2 bases and 7 bases, there was a span of 17 bases. The CDR3 region is CASSLVGRAGGGYTF. CDR3 nucleotides: TGTGCCAGCAGTTTAGTCGGGAGGGCTGGTGGTGGCTACACCTTC.

The chain combines TRBV18 with TRBJ2-1; D perhaps matches TRBD2 (6 bases). Germline loops: CDR1 KGHSH, CDR2 LQKENI. The CDR3 extends over 12 amino acids. V lost 4 bases to trimming and J lost 8 bases, with 9 bases between them. The CDR3 DNA sequence: TGTGCCAGCTCACTCTGGGGGGATGAGCAGTTCTTC. Translated: CASSLWGDEQFF.

The rearrangement links TRBV9 to TRBJ2-3, with 7 bases that match TRBD2. CDR3 length equals 17 residues. Germline values: CDR1 SGDLS, CDR2 YYNGEE. Losses at the gene ends were 4 bases for V and 0 bases for J; bases not matched to a gene: 11. The CDR3 sequence is CASSPGPSGTSTDTQYF. Written as DNA, the CDR3 is TGTGCCAGCAGCCCGGGCCCTAGCGGAACTAGCACAGATACGCAGTATTTT.

The chain employs TRBV27 and TRBJ1-1; D might be TRBD1 (6 bases). The germline CDR1 and CDR2 sequences are MNHEY and SMNVEV (reference sequence). The V end was cut by 2 bases, the J end by 1 base, with 14 bases between. The CDR3 contains 16 residues. CDR3 loop: CASSLRGGRKNTEAFF. The CDR3 coding sequence is TGTGCCAGCAGTTTACGGGGGGGCAGGAAGAACACTGAAGCTTTCTTT.

This clone was seen more than once but under ten times. The V and J genes are TRBV27 and TRBJ1-1; D is perhaps TRBD1 (6 bases). Germline loops: CDR1 MNHEY, CDR2 SMNVEV (reference sequence). This CDR3 contains 13 residues. Deletions cut 7 bases from V and 8 bases from J, with 17 bases between. DNA for the CDR3: TGTGCCAGCACCTGTCGGGGGGCGAAAGAAGCTTTCTTT. As protein: CASTCRGAKEAFF.

V usage is TRBV11-2 and J usage is TRBJ1-4; no firm D call. This CDR3 spans 13 amino acids. Per germline, CDR1 SGHAT and CDR2 FQNNGV. The V end was cut by 5 bases, the J end by 8 bases, with 12 bases between. Here the CDR3 reads CASSRGLQEKLFF. The CDR3 nucleotides are TGTGCCAGCAGCCGAGGACTACAAGAAAAACTGTTTTTT.

The V gene is TRBV19, the J gene TRBJ1-2; D remains unclear. Germline V gene data show CDR1 as LNHDA and CDR2 as SQIVND (reference sequence). This CDR3 is built from 16 residues. The germline V and J ends were trimmed by 5 bases and 0 bases, with 16 bases remaining between them. CDR3 region: CASSFQQVKANYGYTF. The CDR3 nucleotides are TGTGCCAGTAGTTTTCAGCAGGTGAAAGCTAACTATGGCTACACCTTC. Variable domain in full (rest from reference TRBV19 and TRBJ1-2): DGGITQSPKYLFRKEGQNVTLSCEQNLNHDAMYWYRQDPGQGLRLIYYSQIVNDFQKGDIAEGYSVSREKKESFPLTVTSAQKNPTAFYLCASSFQQVKANYGYTFGSGTRLTVV.

Written as DNA, the CDR3 is TGTGCCAGCAGCATCCCGGGACAAGAAAAACTGTTTTTT. Translating gives CASSIPGQEKLFF. This chain connects TRBV5-6 to TRBJ1-4; TRBD1 might be the D (6 bases). The V and J ends lost 4 bases and 8 bases respectively, with 12 bases between them. Germline lookup yields CDR1 SGHDT and CDR2 YYEEEE. This CDR3 spans 13 amino acids. Based on the CDR3 plus reference TRBV5-6 and TRBJ1-4, the full variable domain is DAGVTQSPTHLIKTRGQQVTLRCSPKSGHDTVSWYQQALGQGPQFIFQYYEEEERQRGNFPDRFSGHQFPNYSSELNVNALLLGDSALYLCASSIPGQEKLFFGSGTQLSVL.

The rearrangement links TRBV30 to TRBJ1-2; 11 bases fit TRBD1. Looked up from germline, CDR1 is GTSNPN and CDR2 is SVGIG (reference sequence). V was pared by 5 bases and J by 4 bases, with 0 bases of the junction left unmatched. This CDR3 contains 12 residues. The CDR3 DNA reads as TGTGCCTGGGGGACAGGGGGCTATGGCTACACCTTC. It codes for CAWGTGGYGYTF.

The rearrangement joins TRBV9 to TRBJ1-1; D call uncertain. V lost 5 bases and J 1 base, leaving 12 bases between the germline ends. From germline, CDR1 is SGDLS and CDR2 YYNGEE. CDR3 length equals 14 residues. CDR3 protein: CASSLDMTNTEAFF. In DNA, the CDR3 is TGTGCCAGCAGTCTCGACATGACGAACACTGAAGCTTTCTTT.

The V and J genes are TRBV2 and TRBJ1-1; TRBD1 might be the D (5 bases). Germline CDR1 SNHLY, CDR2 FYNNEI. This CDR3 region has 12 residues. V lost 8 bases, J lost 8 bases, and 15 bases lay in between. The CDR3, as DNA: TGTGCCAGCGAGCAGGGTGAGGAAGAAGCTTTCTTT. This codes for CASEQGEEEAFF.

The chain recombines TRBV14 with TRBJ2-1; TRBD2 agrees at 10 bases. V dropped 2 bases and J dropped 9; count of bases not matched to a gene: 10. CDR1 is SGHDN, CDR2 FVKESK, per germline. The CDR3 covers 16 residues. CDR3 loop: CASSQRAAGGPPEQFF. The CDR3 DNA is TGTGCCAGCAGCCAAAGGGCAGCGGGGGGGCCGCCTGAGCAGTTCTTC.

CDR3 protein: CASGLSSARRQGVTSYEQYF. CDR3 bases: TGTGCTAGTGGTTTGTCGAGTGCCCGAAGACAGGGGGTGACCTCCTACGAGCAGTACTTC. The chain joins TRBV12-5 to TRBJ2-7; TRBD1 agrees at 9 bases. V lost 2 bases and J lost 0; bases outside the gene matches: 17. The germline V gene encodes CDR1 LGHNT and CDR2 FRNRAP. The CDR3 covers 20 residues.

The chain carries TRBV29-1 and TRBJ2-7; D may be TRBD2 (5 bases). The CDR3 is 17 residues long. Germline assignment: CDR1 SQVTM and CDR2 ANQGSEA. V lost 7 bases and J 1 base, leaving 26 bases between the germline ends. The CDR3 region is CSAWRRRAVVLSYEQYF. CDR3 nucleotides: TGCAGCGCCTGGAGGAGAAGGGCCGTAGTATTATCCTACGAGCAGTACTTC.

The sample holds one count of this clone. This rearrangement joins TRBV11-2 to TRBJ2-3; tentatively, D is TRBD2 (6 bases). CDR3 length equals 12 residues. CDR1 SGHAT and CDR2 FQNNGV come from the germline V gene. Deletions cut 4 bases from V and 8 bases from J, with 10 bases between. The CDR3, as DNA: TGTGCCAGCAGCTCAGCGGGTGGTACGCAGTATTTT. The encoded protein is CASSSAGGTQYF.

The chain has TRBV30 and TRBJ2-5; 7 bases agree with TRBD1. Germline CDR1 is GTSNPN and CDR2 is SVGIG (reference sequence). The V gene end was trimmed by 2 bases and the J gene end by 5 bases; junction bases not matched to a gene: 8. The CDR3 is made up of 14 amino acids. CDR3 nucleotides: TGTGCCTGGAGTCCTGGACAGGTCGTGGAGACCCAGTACTTC. Amino acid sequence: CAWSPGQVVETQYF.

This clone was detected a few times. This rearrangement joins TRBV10-3 to TRBJ1-1, with TRBD1 matching 9 bases. Per the germline V gene, CDR1 is ENHRY and CDR2 is SYGVKD. V trimming: 10 bases; J trimming: 8 bases; junction bases outside the gene matches: 17. The CDR3 extends over 15 amino acids. CDR3 sequence reads: CATKGTRDRAWEAFF. Written as DNA, the CDR3 is TGTGCCACCAAAGGGACTCGGGACAGGGCATGGGAAGCTTTCTTT.

This clone was counted between two and nine times. The chain is built from TRBV28 and TRBJ1-1, with no clear D. The CDR3 is 12 residues long. CDR1 is MDHEN, CDR2 SYDVKM, per germline. Trimming removed 5 bases at V and 4 bases at J, with 8 bases between. The CDR3 coding sequence is TGTGCCAGCAGTGTCCCGGGCACTGAAGCTTTCTTT. It specifies CASSVPGTEAFF.

V gene TRBV4-3 combines with J gene TRBJ2-3, with 8 bases lining up with TRBD1. The trim removed 1 base at V and 4 bases at J, leaving 4 bases unmatched. The CDR3 totals 15 residues. CDR1 is LGHNA, CDR2 YSLEER, per germline. This CDR3 is CASSQGTGSPDTQYF. In DNA form, the CDR3 reads TGCGCCAGCAGCCAAGGGACAGGGAGCCCAGATACGCAGTATTTT.

The CDR3 DNA reads TGTGCCAGCAGTTTGGGACTGAAGGAGACCCAGTACTTC. Its protein product is CASSLGLKETQYF. This chain links TRBV6-5 with TRBJ2-5, with a tentative D call TRBD2 (6 bases). In germline, CDR1 is MNHEY, CDR2 SVGAGI. Trimming removed 4 bases at V and 5 bases at J, with 11 bases between. CDR3 size: 13 residues.

This clone was seen once. The gene calls are TRBV4-3 and TRBJ2-7; 7 bases are a match to TRBD1. With 3 bases clipped from V and 3 bases from J, the junction kept 8 bases outside the gene matches. This CDR3 contains 15 residues. Germline V gives CDR1 LGHNA, CDR2 YSLEER. CDR3: CASSHRTGPFYEQYF. For the CDR3, the DNA is TGCGCCAGCAGCCACCGGACAGGTCCCTTCTACGAGCAGTACTTC.

The V and J genes are TRBV7-2 and TRBJ2-7; D is possibly TRBD1 (5 bases). This CDR3 comprises 15 residues. The V and J ends lost 5 bases and 2 bases respectively, with 16 bases between them. The germline gives CDR1 SGHTA, CDR2 FQGNSA. CDR3 sequence: CASSQGVIPTYEQYF. The DNA of the CDR3 is TGTGCCAGCAGCCAAGGGGTGATCCCTACCTACGAGCAGTACTTC.

The chain uses TRBV28 and TRBJ1-1; 7 bases align to TRBD1. The CDR3 length is 15 residues. In germline, CDR1 is MDHEN, CDR2 SYDVKM. V lost 3 bases, J lost 0 bases, and 4 bases stayed unmatched. The DNA of the CDR3 is TGTGCCAGCAGTTTGCGGGGACAGCTGAACACTGAAGCTTTCTTT. Amino acids: CASSLRGQLNTEAFF. The variable domain in full, with the rest retrieved from reference TRBV28 and TRBJ1-1, is DVKVTQSSRYLVKRTGEKVFLECVQDMDHENMFWYRQDPGLGLRLIYFSYDVKMKEKGDIPEGYSVSREKKERFSLILESASTNQTSMYLCASSLRGQLNTEAFFGQGTRLTVV.